The 25 T cell receptor beta chains below were found in one sample sequenced in a study of blood T cell repertoires in COVID-19. TCRdb keeps only in-frame clones here, not all; method: immunoSEQ multiplex PCR. The sample contains about 310,000 clones, around nine tenths of which appear only once. Sequences were obtained from peripheral blood. These receptor sequences come from a man aged 50 to 59 with active or convalescent COVID-19.

This clone appeared a few times. This chain links TRBV2 with TRBJ1-4; D possibly corresponds to TRBD1 (5 bases). The germline V gene has CDR1 SNHLY and CDR2 FYNNEI. V lost 8 bases and J 8 bases, leaving 12 bases between the germline ends. There are 12 residues in the CDR3. CDR3 DNA: TGTGCCAGCGGCAGGGAGGGAGAAAAACTGTTTTTT. This codes for CASGREGEKLFF. Complete variable domain (other parts from reference TRBV2 and TRBJ1-4): EPEVTQTPSHQVTQMGQEVILRCVPISNHLYFYWYRQILGQKVEFLVSFYNNEISEKSEIFDDQFSVERPDGSNFTLKIRSTKLEDSAMYFCASGREGEKLFFGSGTQLSVL.

V gene TRBV29-1 combines with J gene TRBJ1-4, with TRBD1 identical over 8 bases. CDR1 and CDR2 from the germline V gene are SQVTM and ANQGSEA. V lost 0 bases, J lost 7 bases, and 4 bases stayed unmatched. This CDR3 is 14 amino acids long. CDR3 protein: CSVEDGTGGEKLFF. In nucleotides, the CDR3 is TGCAGCGTTGAAGACGGGACAGGCGGTGAAAAACTGTTTTTT.

The DNA for the CDR3 is TGTGCCAGCAGTTTAGGCGACAGGGGAGACACTGAAGCTTTCTTT. Translating it yields CASSLGDRGDTEAFF. The chain has TRBV27 and TRBJ1-1; TRBD1 agrees at 8 bases. V was clipped by 2 bases and J by 3 bases; unmatched bases: 5. There are 15 residues in the CDR3. CDR1 MNHEY and CDR2 SMNVEV come from the germline V gene (reference sequence).

V usage is TRBV9 and J usage is TRBJ2-5, with D possibly matching TRBD1 (5 bases). The CDR3 spans 14 residues. V shed 0 bases and J shed 3 bases, with 9 bases lying between them. Germline lookup yields CDR1 SGDLS and CDR2 YYNGEE. This chain's CDR3 is CASSVEGQEETQYF. The CDR3, as DNA: TGTGCCAGCAGCGTAGAGGGGCAGGAAGAGACCCAGTACTTC.

This rearrangement joins TRBV11-2 to TRBJ2-7, with TRBD2 matching over 7 bases. The CDR3 runs to 15 residues. Germline assignment: CDR1 SGHAT and CDR2 FQNNGV. The V and J ends lost 0 bases and 0 bases, in that order; junction bases with no gene match: 2. CDR3 loop: CASSLDPSGSYEQYF. In DNA form, the CDR3 reads TGTGCCAGCAGCTTAGATCCTAGCGGCTCCTACGAGCAGTACTTC.

This clone was counted a single time. Other DNA sequences within the sample encode an identical CDR3. This chain connects TRBV9 to TRBJ2-3; 7 nucleotides agree with TRBD1. The CDR3 loop spans 14 amino acids. Losses at the gene ends were 0 bases for V and 4 bases for J; bases not matched to a gene: 2. CDR1 is SGDLS, CDR2 YYNGEE, per germline. The CDR3 is CASSVAQGADTQYF. Written as DNA, the CDR3 is TGTGCCAGCAGCGTAGCTCAGGGGGCAGATACGCAGTATTTT.

This chain uses TRBV12-3 or TRBV12-4 with TRBJ1-5; D is unclear. The V end lost 5 bases, the J end lost 7 bases, and 12 bases lay between the germline ends. The length of the CDR3 is 13 residues. DNA of the CDR3: TGTGCCAGCAGTCTCGGTTCTACCCAGCCCCAGCATTTT. Translating it yields CASSLGSTQPQHF.

The chain carries TRBV3-1 (or the pseudogene TRBV3-2) and TRBJ1-1; TRBD1 matches 7 bases. The CDR3 extends over 13 amino acids. V shed 5 bases, J shed 0 bases, and the junction held 0 bases outside the gene matches. Germline values: CDR1 LGHDT, CDR2 YNNKEL (reference sequence). The CDR3 spells CASSDRVNTEAFF. The CDR3 DNA sequence: TGTGCCAGCAGCGACAGGGTGAACACTGAAGCTTTCTTT.

In this sample, this clone turned up a few times. The chain carries TRBV7-3 and TRBJ2-2, with TRBD1 as a possible D gene (5 bases). Germline-derived CDR1 and CDR2 are SGHTA and FQGTGA. This CDR3 has 13 amino acids. V was shortened by 4 bases and J by 5 bases, with 8 bases between the two germline ends. The CDR3 loop reads CASSSQGTGELFF. CDR3 coding DNA: TGTGCCAGCAGCTCTCAGGGAACCGGGGAGCTGTTTTTT.

This chain uses TRBV11-2 with TRBJ1-2; 11 nucleotides match TRBD1. Per the germline V gene, CDR1 is SGHAT and CDR2 is FQNNGV. The CDR3 extends over 17 amino acids. V lost 5 bases to trimming and J lost 4 bases; unmatched junction nucleotides: 12. The DNA of the CDR3 is TGTGCCAGCAGCGTTAGAACGGACAGGGGGCCCTTCTATGGCTACACCTTC. Amino acid sequence: CASSVRTDRGPFYGYTF. Together with reference TRBV11-2 and TRBJ1-2, the CDR3 gives the full variable domain: EAGVAQSPRYKIIEKRQSVAFWCNPISGHATLYWYQQILGQGPKLLIQFQNNGVVDDSQLPKDRFSAERLKGVDSTLKIQPAKLEDSAVYLCASSVRTDRGPFYGYTFGSGTRLTVV.

This chain links TRBV11-3 with TRBJ2-2; TRBD1 aligns across 8 bases. CDR1 is SGHNT, CDR2 YENEEA, per germline. With 3 bases clipped from V and 11 bases from J, the junction kept 5 bases outside the gene matches. The CDR3 spans 13 residues. As DNA, the CDR3 is TGTGCCAGCAGCTTTGGACAGGGAAGAGAGCTGTTTTTT. It encodes CASSFGQGRELFF.

Remarks on this clone: Other nucleotide sequences from this sample produce the same CDR3. V gene TRBV29-1 combines with J gene TRBJ2-3, with TRBD2 identical over 12 bases. The germline gives CDR1 SQVTM, CDR2 ANQGSEA. The CDR3 covers 16 residues. V was pared by 4 bases and J by 0 bases, with 5 bases of the junction left unmatched. The CDR3 reads CSVVTSGGSSTDTQYF. In nucleotides, the CDR3 is TGCAGCGTTGTCACTAGCGGGGGGAGTAGCACAGATACGCAGTATTTT.

For the CDR3, the DNA is TGTGCCAGTAGTATCCTCCGGGGACAGGGGGTGTCTGAAGCTTTCTTT. It codes for CASSILRGQGVSEAFF. This rearrangement joins TRBV19 to TRBJ1-1; 11 positions match TRBD1. The CDR3 extends over 16 amino acids. J gave up 6 bases and V 3 bases, and 9 bases lay outside the gene matches. The germline V gene has CDR1 LNHDA and CDR2 SQIVND (reference sequence).

This sequence joins TRBV15 and TRBJ1-1; 10 bases agree with TRBD1. The CDR3 length is 15 residues. Germline assignment: CDR1 LNHNV and CDR2 YYDKDF (reference sequence). The trim removed 7 bases at V and 0 bases at J, leaving 5 bases unmatched. CDR3 in DNA: TGTGCCACCACCTCGGGACAGGGGATGAACACTGAAGCTTTCTTT. It specifies CATTSGQGMNTEAFF.

The chain employs TRBV29-1 and TRBJ2-3; D is possibly TRBD1 (5 bases). The CDR3 loop spans 11 amino acids. V dropped 6 bases and J dropped 8 bases, with 12 bases sitting between them. CDR1 SQVTM and CDR2 ANQGSEA come from the germline V gene. CDR3 sequence: CSVGNRGTQYF. CDR3 DNA sequence: TGCAGCGTCGGAAATAGGGGTACGCAGTATTTT.

The V gene is TRBV4-1, the J gene TRBJ2-7; D is perhaps TRBD1 (5 bases). In germline, CDR1 is MGHRA, CDR2 YSYEKL. The CDR3 has 14 residues. V was cut by 0 bases and J by 6 bases, with 12 bases left in between. In DNA form, the CDR3 reads TGCGCCAGCAGCCAAGATGTGACAGTGACCGAGCAGTACTTC. It yields the protein CASSQDVTVTEQYF.

J is TRBJ2-3 and V is TRBV7-2; maybe TRBD2 (5 bases). This CDR3 spans 15 amino acids. Germline V gene lookup returns CDR1 SGHTA and CDR2 FQGNSA. Trimming shortened V by 6 bases and J by 3 bases, and 16 bases separated the two germline ends. CDR3 loop: CASSWELRGTDTQYF. The CDR3 coding sequence is TGTGCCAGCAGTTGGGAACTACGAGGGACAGATACGCAGTATTTT.

The chain uses TRBV25-1 and TRBJ2-3; 7 nucleotides line up with TRBD2. The CDR3 covers 15 residues. V lost 1 base, J lost 7 bases, and 8 bases stayed unmatched. The germline V gene encodes CDR1 MGHDK and CDR2 SYGVNS. CDR3 sequence: CASSESGAGWHTQYF. CDR3 nucleotides: TGTGCCAGCAGTGAATCTGGAGCGGGGTGGCATACGCAGTATTTT.

This rearrangement joins TRBV19 to TRBJ1-5, with 9 bases aligning to TRBD1. In germline, CDR1 is LNHDA, CDR2 SQIVND (reference sequence). Trimming at V came to 5 bases and at J to 0 bases, leaving 11 bases not matched to a gene. The CDR3 has 18 amino acids. The CDR3 here is CASSYTGGWGYSNQPQHF. CDR3 DNA sequence: TGTGCCAGTAGTTATACAGGGGGCTGGGGATATAGCAATCAGCCCCAGCATTTT. Combining the CDR3 with reference TRBV19 and TRBJ1-5 gives the whole variable domain DGGITQSPKYLFRKEGQNVTLSCEQNLNHDAMYWYRQDPGQGLRLIYYSQIVNDFQKGDIAEGYSVSREKKESFPLTVTSAQKNPTAFYLCASSYTGGWGYSNQPQHFGDGTRLSIL.

The gene calls are TRBV6-5 and TRBJ1-5; 8 bases match TRBD1. Germline V gene sequence: CDR1 MNHEY, CDR2 SVGAGI. CDR3 length: 12 residues. J was trimmed by 7 bases and V by 6 bases; bases with no gene match: 2. The CDR3 DNA reads as TGTGCCAGCAGGACAGGGGTGCAGCCCCAGCATTTT. It specifies CASRTGVQPQHF.

The chain recombines TRBV5-1 with TRBJ2-7; D perhaps matches TRBD1 (6 bases). Trimming removed 2 bases from V and 7 bases from J, with 13 bases in between. Germline loops: CDR1 SGHRS, CDR2 YFSETQ. The CDR3 consists of 13 residues. CDR3 DNA: TGCGCCAGCAGCTTAGGGACAACTGGGGAGCAGTACTTC. Encoded protein: CASSLGTTGEQYF.

The chain couples TRBV6-5 to TRBJ1-2; D is uncertain. This CDR3 has 12 amino acids. Per germline, CDR1 MNHEY and CDR2 SVGAGI. Between the trimmed V and J ends, which lost 0 bases and 8 bases, there was a span of 7 bases. CDR3 DNA: TGTGCCAGCAGTTACTCGGGAGTGGGCTACACCTTC. It encodes CASSYSGVGYTF.

The V gene is TRBV5-1, the J gene TRBJ2-1; possibly TRBD1 for D (5 bases). The CDR3 runs 15 residues. Trimming pared 2 bases from V and 8 bases from J, leaving 17 bases between. Germline V CDR1 and CDR2: SGHRS, YFSETQ. The CDR3 reads CASSLPKGITDEQFF. In nucleotides, the CDR3 is TGCGCCAGCAGCTTACCCAAGGGGATCACGGATGAGCAGTTCTTC. Full variable domain (outside the CDR3, taken from reference TRBV5-1 and TRBJ2-1): KAGVTQTPRYLIKTRGQQVTLSCSPISGHRSVSWYQQTPGQGLQFLFEYFSETQRNKGNFPGRFSGRQFSNSRSEMNVSTLELGDSALYLCASSLPKGITDEQFFGPGTRLTVL.

This clone was observed once. This chain links TRBV15 with TRBJ2-2, with 7 bases fitting TRBD1. V gave up 1 base and J gave up 3 bases; unmatched junction bases: 2. The CDR3 sequence is 15 residues long. Germline V gene data show CDR1 as LNHNV and CDR2 as YYDKDF (reference sequence). CDR3 protein: CATSRGQGYTGELFF. Here the CDR3 DNA reads TGTGCCACCAGCAGAGGACAGGGATACACCGGGGAGCTGTTTTTT.

Only one count was recorded for this clone. The V gene is TRBV9, the J gene TRBJ2-3, with a weak D call TRBD2 (5 bases). V was pared by 4 bases and J by 5 bases, with 17 bases between. The CDR3 has 15 amino acids. Germline assignment: CDR1 SGDLS and CDR2 YYNGEE. The CDR3 loop is CASSILDGSVDTQYF. The CDR3 DNA follows: TGTGCCAGCAGCATACTAGATGGGTCAGTAGATACGCAGTATTTT.